This TCR beta chain was sequenced for a study of blood T cell repertoires in COVID-19. Study-wide background: Researchers got acute and convalescent COVID-19 samples from the United States, Italy and Spain. Sample material is recorded as cDNA or gDNA derived from T cells, B-cell-depleted T cells, or PBMCs.

In the original processing: Counts of nucleated cells, estimated from reference gene primer amplification, were obtained. Generated by immunoSEQ multiplex PCR, the TCRdb table keeps only in-frame clones and is missing some. V, J and clone size were drawn from that table, and D and trimming were deduced from the DNA. The sample has under 400,000 clones; 90% are singletons. Germline V lookup: CDR1 SGDLS, CDR2 YYNGEE. The CDR3 has 15 amino acids. Trimming took 2 bases from V and 3 from J; bases not matched to a gene: 6. This receptor was taken from a man younger than 30 with active or convalescent COVID-19. The genes are TRBV9 and TRBJ2-5; 8 nucleotides align to TRBD1. Material: peripheral blood. The CDR3 here is CASSVRDRIEETQYF. The CDR3 DNA follows: TGTGCCAGCAGCGTCCGGGACAGGATAGAAGAGACCCAGTACTTC.